These T cell receptor beta chains were read from a single sample in a study of T cell responses to AZD1222 COVID-19 vaccine. Using immunoSEQ multiplex PCR, the repertoire was profiled, and TCRdb retains in-frame clones only, with some absent. The sample has some 140,000 clones; 90% are singletons. Sequencing used peripheral blood, obtained on day 0 of AZD1222 vaccination. These receptors all stem from an adult in good health. CDR3s include the opening cysteine and the closing phenylalanine or tryptophan. The order of the fields is J gene, V gene, clone size, D gene, CDR3 protein, CDR3 DNA. D genes are given only for firm matches. The listing skips clone size in some rows; elsewhere it reads once, few, many or a size class.

J: TRBJ2-3; V: TRBV19; size: .; D: TRBD2; CDR3: CASSISGEGDTQYF; DNA: TGTGCCAGTAGTATCAGCGGGGAAGGAGATACGCAGTATTTT
J: TRBJ1-2; V: TRBV7-9; size: .; D: .; CDR3: CASSPRIEVPHYGYTF; DNA: TGTGCCAGCAGCCCCAGGATTGAAGTTCCACACTATGGCTACACCTTC
J: TRBJ1-1; V: TRBV3-1/TRBV3-2; size: .; D: .; CDR3: CASSQEGLGRVNTEAFF; DNA: TGTGCCAGCAGCCAAGAGGGTCTCGGGCGGGTGAACACTGAAGCTTTCTTT
J: TRBJ2-3; V: TRBV12-3/TRBV12-4; size: .; D: TRBD1; CDR3: CASSLTGVDTQYF; DNA: TGTGCCAGCAGTTTAACAGGGGTAGATACGCAGTATTTT
J: TRBJ1-1; V: TRBV9; size: once; D: .; CDR3: CASSVRGGPNTEAFF; DNA: TGTGCCAGCAGCGTCCGGGGGGGCCCGAACACTGAAGCTTTCTTT
J: TRBJ1-4; V: TRBV9; size: once; D: .; CDR3: CASSPPDTHEKLFF; DNA: TGTGCCAGCAGCCCCCCCGACACCCATGAAAAACTGTTTTTT
J: TRBJ2-1; V: TRBV5-1; size: .; D: TRBD2; CDR3: CASSSKRAGDYNEQFF; DNA: TGCGCCAGCAGCTCAAAGAGAGCGGGAGACTACAATGAGCAGTTCTTC
J: TRBJ1-4; V: TRBV6-5; size: .; D: .; CDR3: CASSHRALNEKLFF; DNA: TGTGCCAGCAGTCACCGGGCCCTTAATGAAAAACTGTTTTTT
J: TRBJ2-7; V: TRBV5-1; size: .; D: .; CDR3: CARSPRGGGGYEQYF; DNA: TGCGCCCGCAGCCCGAGGGGGGGAGGCGGGTACGAGCAGTACTTC
J: TRBJ2-5; V: TRBV27; size: .; D: TRBD2; CDR3: CASSSGRRETQYF; DNA: TGTGCCAGCAGTAGCGGGAGGAGAGAGACCCAGTACTTC
J: TRBJ1-5; V: TRBV5-6; size: .; D: .; CDR3: CASSFSAGGNQPQHF; DNA: TGTGCCAGCAGCTTTTCCGCGGGGGGCAATCAGCCCCAGCATTTT
J: TRBJ2-1; V: TRBV5-8; size: .; D: TRBD2; CDR3: CASSKGTSGSDEQFF; DNA: TGTGCCAGCAGCAAAGGGACTAGCGGGAGCGATGAGCAGTTCTTC
J: TRBJ2-7; V: TRBV7-3; size: .; D: TRBD1; CDR3: CASSLTTGQGIGEQYF; DNA: TGTGCCAGCAGCTTAACGACGGGACAGGGAATTGGCGAGCAGTACTTC
J: TRBJ1-5; V: TRBV5-1; size: once; D: .; CDR3: CASSLSSRNQPQHF; DNA: TGCGCCAGCAGCTTATCCTCTCGCAATCAGCCCCAGCATTTT
J: TRBJ1-5; V: TRBV19; size: .; D: .; CDR3: CASSIMTGNQPQHF; DNA: TGTGCCAGTAGTATAATGACAGGCAATCAGCCCCAGCATTTT
J: TRBJ2-1; V: TRBV5-6; size: .; D: TRBD2; CDR3: CASSLYWAGGPNEQFF; DNA: TGTGCCAGCAGCTTGTATTGGGCGGGAGGGCCAAATGAGCAGTTCTTC
J: TRBJ1-2; V: TRBV6-5; size: .; D: .; CDR3: CASSLLVRGGGYTF; DNA: TGTGCCAGCAGTTTACTTGTACGGGGCGGTGGCTACACCTTC
J: TRBJ1-5; V: TRBV19; size: .; D: .; CDR3: CASSAQGSNQPQHF; DNA: TGTGCCAGTAGTGCCCAGGGCAGCAATCAGCCCCAGCATTTT
J: TRBJ1-1; V: TRBV4-1; size: .; D: .; CDR3: CASSQLRGWNTEAFF; DNA: TGCGCCAGCAGCCAATTGAGGGGGTGGAACACTGAAGCTTTCTTT
J: TRBJ2-7; V: TRBV4-1; size: .; D: .; CDR3: CASSQPGHYEQYF; DNA: TGCGCCAGCAGCCAACCGGGGCACTACGAGCAGTACTTC
J: TRBJ1-6; V: TRBV30; size: once; D: .; CDR3: CAWSVGVKSYNSPLHF; DNA: TGTGCCTGGAGTGTTGGGGTGAAGTCCTATAATTCACCCCTCCACTTT
J: TRBJ2-7; V: TRBV28; size: .; D: .; CDR3: CASRPTGTYEQYF; DNA: TGTGCCAGCAGACCTACAGGGACCTACGAGCAGTACTTC
J: TRBJ1-3; V: TRBV15; size: .; D: .; CDR3: CATSKTGSGNTIYF; DNA: TGTGCCACCAGCAAAACAGGCTCTGGAAACACCATATATTTT
J: TRBJ1-6; V: TRBV30; size: .; D: .; CDR3: CAAKRVYNSPLHF; DNA: TGTGCCGCGAAAAGGGTCTATAATTCACCCCTCCACTTT
J: TRBJ1-1; V: TRBV6-2/TRBV6-3; size: .; D: .; CDR3: CASSYSRGGTEAFF; DNA: TGTGCCAGCAGTTACTCCAGGGGAGGGACTGAAGCTTTCTTT
J: TRBJ1-1; V: TRBV6-2/TRBV6-3; size: once; D: TRBD1; CDR3: CASSWGQGNTEAFF; DNA: TGTGCCAGCAGTTGGGGACAGGGGAACACTGAAGCTTTCTTT
J: TRBJ2-5; V: TRBV30; size: .; D: .; CDR3: CAWSVRSALAQETQYF; DNA: TGTGCCTGGAGTGTACGAAGTGCCCTTGCGCAAGAGACCCAGTACTTC
J: TRBJ1-6; V: TRBV5-6; size: .; D: TRBD1; CDR3: CASSLGQGDSPLHF; DNA: TGTGCCAGCAGCTTGGGACAGGGCGATTCACCCCTCCACTTT
J: TRBJ1-5; V: TRBV27; size: .; D: .; CDR3: CGAGFNPYQPQHF; DNA: TGTGGCGCGGGGTTCAACCCTTATCAGCCCCAGCATTTT
J: TRBJ1-1; V: TRBV19; size: .; D: .; CDR3: CASSGGSAFF; DNA: TGTGCCAGTAGTGGGGGGTCAGCTTTCTTT
J: TRBJ2-7; V: TRBV11-1; size: .; D: TRBD2; CDR3: CASSSRTSGYEQYF; DNA: TGTGCCAGCAGTTCCAGGACTAGCGGCTACGAGCAGTACTTC
J: TRBJ2-7; V: TRBV28; size: once; D: .; CDR3: CASSFKYGQYF; DNA: TGTGCCAGCAGTTTTAAGTATGGGCAGTACTTC
J: TRBJ1-6; V: TRBV19; size: .; D: TRBD1; CDR3: CASKMARGSSYNSPLHF; DNA: TGTGCCAGTAAAATGGCCAGGGGGAGCTCCTATAATTCACCCCTCCACTTT
J: TRBJ2-1; V: TRBV7-3; size: .; D: TRBD2; CDR3: CASSLNVAGGHEQFF; DNA: TGTGCCAGCAGCTTAAACGTAGCGGGAGGCCATGAGCAGTTCTTC
J: TRBJ2-1; V: TRBV29-1; size: .; D: .; CDR3: CSAPTSYNEQFF; DNA: TGCAGCGCCCCGACTAGTTACAATGAGCAGTTCTTC
J: TRBJ2-2; V: TRBV2; size: .; D: TRBD2; CDR3: CASSEIGLAGAGELFF; DNA: TGTGCCAGCAGTGAAATAGGACTAGCGGGAGCCGGGGAGCTGTTTTTT
J: TRBJ2-3; V: TRBV19; size: .; D: TRBD2; CDR3: CASSHSGLAESPTGTDTQYF; DNA: TGTGCCAGTAGTCATAGTGGACTAGCGGAATCCCCCACGGGCACAGATACGCAGTATTTT
J: TRBJ1-5; V: TRBV6-5; size: .; D: .; CDR3: CASSYQVGQPQHF; DNA: TGTGCCAGCAGTTACCAGGTGGGACAGCCCCAGCATTTT
J: TRBJ2-7; V: TRBV7-6; size: .; D: .; CDR3: CASSLMFYEQYF; DNA: TGTGCCAGCAGCTTAATGTTCTACGAGCAGTACTTC
J: TRBJ1-3; V: TRBV15; size: .; D: .; CDR3: CATSRGSSGNTIYF; DNA: TGTGCCACCAGCAGAGGGTCTTCTGGAAACACCATATATTTT
J: TRBJ1-1; V: TRBV25-1; size: few; D: .; CDR3: CASSQLSSGAEAFF; DNA: TGTGCCAGCAGTCAGCTCTCCTCAGGGGCTGAAGCTTTCTTT
J: TRBJ1-2; V: TRBV7-2; size: .; D: .; CDR3: CASSLVAGEGYGYTF; DNA: TGTGCCAGCAGCTTAGTGGCAGGGGAGGGCTATGGCTACACCTTC
J: TRBJ1-1; V: TRBV6-2/TRBV6-3; size: once; D: TRBD1; CDR3: CASSYEPTGGRGRTEAFF; DNA: TGTGCCAGCAGTTACGAACCGACAGGGGGCAGGGGAAGGACTGAAGCTTTCTTT
J: TRBJ1-5; V: TRBV19; size: .; D: .; CDR3: CASSRQLYQPQHF; DNA: TGTGCCAGTAGTCGACAACTATATCAGCCCCAGCATTTT